This T cell receptor beta chain was recorded in a study of PD-1 blockade in classical Hodgkin lymphoma (TCRdb year 2020). Background on the whole study: Nivolumab dosing was 3 mg/kg intravenously every 2 weeks, continuing until either disease progression or unacceptable toxicity. The study used CyTOF and TCR beta sequencing to define a peripheral blood immune signature of response to PD-1 blockade in classical Hodgkin lymphoma.

General findings and caveats noted by the study authors: Among trial patients, those achieving complete response had baseline diversity similar to that of newly diagnosed patients, while diversity was significantly lower in partial responders and progressors. The study was limited to a single clinical trial cohort, and causes of repertoire differences, possibly disease activity or prior therapy, remained undefined. Diversity was lower in patients who began nivolumab less than 1 year after ASCT, so these patients were left out of later analyses to avoid confounding by immune reconstitution. By C4D1, a significant rise was seen in CD4+ TCR diversity but not in CD8+ TCR diversity (p=0.0027 vs p=0.16), and the rise was most apparent among complete responders (p=0.02). Newly diagnosed patients were reported to have lower baseline TCR diversity than healthy donors, and relapsed/refractory patients were reported to have lower baseline TCR diversity still.

The time point tag for this specimen amounts to: cycle 1 day 1 (C1D1), immediately before nivolumab initiation. Every trial patient had relapsed after autologous stem cell transplantation, and cohorts A, B and C differed in prior brentuximab vedotin exposure. The trial cohort included fewer than 60 patients with relapsed/refractory classical Hodgkin lymphoma, and each patient had a best overall response of complete response, partial response or progressive disease. Trial patients were treated with single-agent nivolumab in the multi-cohort phase II CheckMate 205 trial. An independent review committee assessed best overall response by applying the 2007 International Working Group response criteria. Trial PBMCs were obtained immediately prior to nivolumab initiation (C1D1) and on therapy at cycle 2 day 1 and cycle 4 day 1. Peripheral blood was collected in 8 mL Vacutainer Cell Preparation Tubes, from which PBMCs were isolated by centrifugation and then cryopreserved.

The Qiagen DNeasy kit was used to extract genomic DNA both from unsorted PBMCs and from the negatively selected CD4+ and CD8+ fractions. Amplification of TCR beta CDR3 regions was done by immunoSEQ multiplex PCR with primers that anneal to V and J segments. A synthetic immune receptor repertoire was used to minimize amplification bias, and any residual bias was removed computationally once sequencing was done. Per the authors' processing: Repertoire diversity was quantified as the Shannon entropy index using custom Python scripts. Unsorted, CD4+ and CD8+ repertoires were examined separately, except in combined analyses, for which CD4+ and CD8+ sequences were merged in silico. Clonal expansion was defined as at least a 2-fold frequency increase after treatment relative to C1D1, with a pseudocount of 0.5 for undetected baseline clones. Clones with 0 or 1 copy at C1D1 were classified as singleton clones, and clones with 2 or more copies were classified as non-singleton clones. Clones expanded in unsorted samples were annotated as CD4+, CD8+ or unknown by matching protein sequences in sorted samples from the same patient. Diversity changes from C1D1 to C4D1 were tested in paired samples using Wilcoxon tests. Held by TCRdb, this immuneACCESS table contains in-frame sequences only and omits some clones. Under half of the omission traces to an unresolved V gene where checked; the cause of the rest is unknown. That table gives V, J and clone size, and the DNA gave D and trimming. This sample lists 20,000 to 25,000 clones; about 70% were detected once. Of the sample, approximately 3.4% falls within the top ten clones.

Comments on this clone: Its antigen is not yet known. Base-call qualities are not available, and no considerably larger clone is one nucleotide away.

Sequencing was performed on peripheral blood mononuclear cells (PBMCs), taken at baseline. The TCR comes from a human donor with classical Hodgkin lymphoma.

In nucleotides, the sequence is TGTGCCAGCAGTTTGAACAGGGGAGTAAACAATGAGCAGTTCTTC. Its protein is CASSLNRGVNNEQFF. Recombination connected TRBV27 to TRBJ2-1; TRBD1 matches 7 bases in the middle. Looking up the germline V gene (reference sequence) yields CDR1 MNHEY and CDR2 SMNVEV. V lost 3 bases and J lost 5 bases, and the count of bases not matched to a germline gene is 7. Inclusive of the bounding cysteine and phenylalanine, the CDR3 is 15 residues long. Only CDR3 DNA is held: 45 bases, read in frame from base 1.